Listed here are 10 T cell receptor beta chains from one sample, sequenced in a study of T cell repertoires in cytomegalovirus infection (dated by TCRdb to between 2017 and 2020). Instrument on record: Illumina HiSeq 1500. Starting from the raw public reads, TCRdb applied fastp trimming at Q25, assembled clones with MiXCR and retained in-frame beta chains. Rows with one shared CDR3 protein collapse into an entry with the most common genes and DNA. Recorded for this sample are about 180,000 distinct CDR3 sequences; about an eighth of them occurred a single time. The top ten clonotypes cover around 27% of the sample. The material sequenced was PBMCs. The receptors come from a human donor in good health (CMV status not recorded). Some clones in this sample may be carry-over from other donors' samples.

The chain links TRBV29-1 to TRBJ2-3; 8 bases map to TRBD2. CDR3 length: 17 residues. V lost 1 base, J lost 0 bases, and 9 bases stayed unmatched. Germline CDR1 and CDR2: SQVTM and ANQGSEA. The CDR3 reads CSVEGVLAATSTDTQYF. DNA for the CDR3: TGCAGCGTTGAAGGCGTACTAGCGGCCACTAGCACAGATACGCAGTATTTT.

This clonotype was counted between two and nine times. J is TRBJ2-7 and V is TRBV6-1; TRBD1 might be the D (5 bases). V was shortened by 7 bases and J by 3 bases, with 16 bases between the two germline ends. The germline V gene has CDR1 MNHNS and CDR2 SASEGT. This CDR3 has 14 residues. The CDR3: CASTPRGFGYEQYF. For the CDR3, the DNA is TGTGCCAGCACCCCTAGGGGTTTTGGCTACGAGCAGTACTTC.

This clonotype came up a few times. The rearrangement uses TRBV10-3 and TRBJ2-1, with D maybe TRBD2 (6 bases). Trimming took off 8 bases at V and 5 bases at J, with 16 bases between the two ends. CDR1 is ENHRY and CDR2 is SYGVKD in the germline V gene. There are 14 residues in the CDR3. CDR3 sequence: CAIRVGTGDNEQFF. In DNA, the CDR3 is TGTGCCATCCGGGTGGGGACTGGCGACAATGAGCAGTTCTTC.

The table lists this clonotype with many counts. The V gene is TRBV7-3, the J gene TRBJ1-1; 11 bases are a match to TRBD1. The CDR3 loop spans 12 amino acids. Germline CDR1 is SGHTA and CDR2 is FQGTGA. The ends lost 4 bases at V and 10 bases at J; junction bases unmatched: 2. As DNA, the CDR3 is TGTGCCAGCAGCTCCGGACAGGGGGCAGCTTTCTTT. Translating it yields CASSSGQGAAFF.

This clonotype was detected only a few times. V usage is TRBV20-1 and J usage is TRBJ2-7, with D perhaps TRBD1 (5 bases). The CDR3 spans 13 residues. Looked up from germline, CDR1 is DFQATT and CDR2 is SNEGSKA (reference sequence). V shed 0 bases and J shed 2 bases, with 8 bases lying between them. CDR3 DNA: TGCAGTGCTAGAGATGTCAGGGCCTACGAGCAGTACTTC. As protein: CSARDVRAYEQYF.

The chain recombines TRBV2 with TRBJ1-5; maybe TRBD1 (6 bases). The CDR3 covers 17 residues. V was trimmed by 0 bases and J by 2 bases, leaving 14 bases between them. The V gene's germline CDR1 is SNHLY and CDR2 FYNNEI. CDR3 nucleotide sequence: TGTGCCAGCAGTGAAGCGCGGGGAGGGACACGCAATCAGCCCCAGCATTTT. It translates to CASSEARGGTRNQPQHF. Filled out from reference TRBV2 and TRBJ1-5, the complete variable domain reads EPEVTQTPSHQVTQMGQEVILRCVPISNHLYFYWYRQILGQKVEFLVSFYNNEISEKSEIFDDQFSVERPDGSNFTLKIRSTKLEDSAMYFCASSEARGGTRNQPQHFGDGTRLSIL.

V is TRBV28 and J is TRBJ2-5, with 7 positions matching TRBD2. The V gene's germline CDR1 is MDHEN and CDR2 SYDVKM. CDR3 length: 16 residues. V shed 2 bases, J shed 2 bases, and the junction held 8 bases outside the gene matches. In nucleotides, the CDR3 is TGTGCCAGCAGTTTAGAAGGACTAGTTATACAAGAGACCCAGTACTTC. This translates into CASSLEGLVIQETQYF. Using reference TRBV28 and TRBJ2-5 for the parts outside the CDR3, the full variable domain is DVKVTQSSRYLVKRTGEKVFLECVQDMDHENMFWYRQDPGLGLRLIYFSYDVKMKEKGDIPEGYSVSREKKERFSLILESASTNQTSMYLCASSLEGLVIQETQYFGPGTRLLVL.

This clonotype was recorded many times. V usage is TRBV7-2 and J usage is TRBJ2-5; 13 nucleotides match TRBD2. Germline values: CDR1 SGHTA, CDR2 FQGNSA. Losses at the gene ends were 5 bases for V and 7 bases for J; bases not matched to a gene: 4. CDR3 length equals 14 residues. CDR3 sequence: CASSLGTSGTTQYF. The CDR3 DNA reads as TGTGCCAGCAGCCTCGGGACTAGCGGGACGACCCAGTACTTC.

Points on this clonotype: One end of the junction is discordant with germline, which a read error may explain. V and J are TRBV18 and TRBJ2-3; 14 bases fit TRBD2. The CDR3 extends over 16 amino acids. Germline CDR1 and CDR2: KGHSH and LQKENI. CDR3 nucleotides: TGTGCCAGCTCCCCACCGGGACTAGCGGGAGACCGTACGCAGTATTTT. Translation: CASSPPGLAGDRTQYF.

This clonotype occurred many times. The CDR3 sequence: CSVGATGGNQPQHF. CDR3 coding DNA: TGCAGCGTTGGAGCGACAGGGGGCAATCAGCCCCAGCATTTT. The J gene is TRBJ1-5, the V gene TRBV29-1, with 8 bases lining up with TRBD1. J was trimmed by 2 bases and V by 4 bases; bases with no gene match: 4. This CDR3 comprises 14 residues. Looked up from germline, CDR1 is SQVTM and CDR2 is ANQGSEA. Using reference TRBV29-1 and TRBJ1-5 for the parts outside the CDR3, the full variable domain is SAVISQKPSRDICQRGTSLTIQCQVDSQVTMMFWYRQQPGQSLTLIATANQGSEATYESGFVIDKFPISRPNLTFSTLTVSNMSPEDSSIYLCSVGATGGNQPQHFGDGTRLSIL.